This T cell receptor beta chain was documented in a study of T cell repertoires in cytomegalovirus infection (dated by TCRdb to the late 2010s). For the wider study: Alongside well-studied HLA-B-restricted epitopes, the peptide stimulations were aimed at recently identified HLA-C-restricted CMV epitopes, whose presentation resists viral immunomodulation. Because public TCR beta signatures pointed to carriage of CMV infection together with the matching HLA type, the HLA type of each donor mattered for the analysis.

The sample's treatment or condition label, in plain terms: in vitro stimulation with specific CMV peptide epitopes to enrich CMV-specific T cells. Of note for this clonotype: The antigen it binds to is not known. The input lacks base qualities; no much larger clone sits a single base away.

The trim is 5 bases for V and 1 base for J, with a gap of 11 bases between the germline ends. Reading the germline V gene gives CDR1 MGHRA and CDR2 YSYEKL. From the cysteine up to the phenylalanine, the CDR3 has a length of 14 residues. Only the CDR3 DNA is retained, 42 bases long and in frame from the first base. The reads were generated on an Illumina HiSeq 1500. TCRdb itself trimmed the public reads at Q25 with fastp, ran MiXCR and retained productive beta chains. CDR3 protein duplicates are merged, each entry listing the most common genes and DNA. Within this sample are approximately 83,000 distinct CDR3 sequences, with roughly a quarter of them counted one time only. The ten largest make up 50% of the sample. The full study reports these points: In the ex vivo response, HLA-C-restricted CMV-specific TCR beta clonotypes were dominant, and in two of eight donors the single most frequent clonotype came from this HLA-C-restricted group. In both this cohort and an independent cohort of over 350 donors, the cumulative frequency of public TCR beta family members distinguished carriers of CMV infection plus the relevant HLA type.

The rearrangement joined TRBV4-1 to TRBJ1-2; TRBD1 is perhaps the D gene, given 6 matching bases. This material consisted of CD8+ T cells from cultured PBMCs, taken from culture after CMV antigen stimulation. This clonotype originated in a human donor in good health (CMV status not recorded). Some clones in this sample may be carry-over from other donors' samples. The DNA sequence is TGCGCCAGCAGCTCAGACAGGCGTAACTATGGCTACACCTTC. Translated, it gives CASSSDRRNYGYTF.